This TCR beta chain came from a study of tumor-infiltrating lymphocytes in primary liver carcinoma. General observations from the study: Tumors reached a significantly greater top-250-clone fraction than blood did (p = 0.039).

Unsorted whole blood yielded blood RNA, and germline DNA was extracted as well. A word on this clonotype: Its antigen remains unidentified. Given a much more abundant clone one base away, this may be a read error.

Using a constant-region primer together with ProtoScript II reverse transcriptase, TCR beta cDNA was made from around 500 ng of total RNA. Three rounds of nested multiplex PCR with slightly modified ARM-PCR produced TCR beta libraries. Running nine to ten cycles apiece, the first two PCR rounds relied on TRBV1-TRBV30 forward primers together with a C-beta reverse primer. TCRdb called the multiplex PCR reads again in MiXCR, with one record for every CDR3 protein. The table includes around 210,000 distinct CDR3 sequences, about 65% detected once. Germline CDR1 and CDR2: SQVTM and ANQGSEA. V lost 4 bases to trimming and J lost 2 bases; unmatched junction nucleotides: 7. CDR3 length equals 15 residues.

This TCR came from a woman aged 55-70 years with primary liver carcinoma and hepatitis B virus infection. The specimen was peripheral blood. The chain employs TRBV29-1 and TRBJ2-5; 10 positions agree with TRBD2. The CDR3 DNA reads as TGCAGCGTTGGAGCTCTAGCGGGAGCTCAAGAGACCCAGTACTTC. It is translated as CSVGALAGAQETQYF.